This T cell receptor beta chain is drawn from a study of OX40 agonist ivuxolimab in advanced cancers. For context, the study as a whole: Ivuxolimab was an agonistic, fully human IgG2 monoclonal antibody directed against OX40 (CD134), a costimulatory receptor. Intravenous ivuxolimab was administered to patients every 2 weeks at six dose levels: 0.01, 0.1, 0.3, 1.5, 3 and 10 mg/kg. Of the approximately 50 dose-escalation patients, hepatocellular carcinoma was present in around 19, melanoma in approximately 15, renal cell carcinoma in 9 and head and neck cancer in 9. The dose-escalation cohort was roughly 83% male with a mean age of around 62 years, ranging from roughly 23 to 90. Patients were allowed to have had prior anti-PD-1, anti-PD-L1 or anti-CTLA-4 therapy, and approximately 37% of the dose-escalation patients had been treated with checkpoint inhibitors. Partial responses occurred in three dose-escalation patients, of whom one had hepatocellular carcinoma and two had cutaneous melanoma. The point of sequencing TCRbeta in the periphery was to test whether ivuxolimab changed TCR sequence diversity and drove clonal T-cell expansion. The paper covers the monotherapy dose-escalation part of the phase I ivuxolimab trial, which included N = 52 patients.

The trial excluded patients who had a history of autoimmune disease or were on systemic immunosuppression. Peripheral blood for TCR sequencing was drawn from every dose cohort at baseline, at cycle 4 day 1 and at cycle 7 day 1. The samples were taken from a phase I, first-in-human, multicenter, open-label dose-escalation trial of ivuxolimab. The trial enrolled adults with locally advanced or metastatic head and neck squamous cell, hepatocellular, melanoma or renal cell carcinoma. Before TCR sequencing, CD4+ and CD8+ T cells were separately sorted from peripheral blood. Results and caveats for the whole study, not just this receptor: The antigen specificity of the peripheral T cells that underwent clonal expansion was not determined. In partial responders in the 0.1-3.0 mg/kg groups, normalized peripheral clonal expansion was found to be among the lowest, especially among CD8+ T cells. Low levels of normalized T-cell clonal expansion were also seen in some nonresponding patients. On average, CD8+ T cells showed more expanded clones than CD4+ T cells after ivuxolimab. At doses of 0.1 to 3.0 mg/kg, clonal expansion of both CD4+ and CD8+ blood T cells was observed from baseline to week 6.

A note on this clone: What antigen it recognizes has not been identified. Per-base quality was not reported, and no clone a single base away is much larger than it.

To sequence the TCRbeta CDR3 region, genomic DNA was isolated from the sorted cells. The immunoSEQ Assay was used to sequence the TCRbeta CDR3 regions. TCRdb carries this immuneACCESS record with in-frame sequences only. Its versions omit some clonotypes, under half of them owing to an unresolved V gene in the studies checked, with the rest unexplained. The table for this sample lists tens of thousands of clones; less than 90% of them were counted only once. In total, the top ten clones hold 0.67% of the sample. The sequencing used CD4+ or CD8+ T cells sorted from blood, collected in a trial of the OX40 agonist ivuxolimab. The source is an adult with an advanced solid tumor such as melanoma, head and neck, liver or kidney cancer.

The bases read TGTGCCAGCAGTGTAGGGCAACTAGCGGCCTACGAGCAGTACTTC. Its coded protein is CASSVGQLAAYEQYF. The sequence is built from TRBV2 and TRBJ2-7; 8 bases in between match TRBD2. Its CDR3 holds 15 amino acids, cysteine through phenylalanine. Just the 45-base CDR3 DNA is kept, in frame starting at base 1. Sequences SNHLY (CDR1) and FYNNEI (CDR2) are obtained from the germline V gene. V is cut back by 4 bases and J by 2 bases, with 7 bases in the junction unmatched.